Below, 32 T cell receptor beta chains from the same sample are listed, as sequenced in a study of blood T cell repertoires in COVID-19. Method: immunoSEQ multiplex PCR; TCRdb's copy keeps in-frame clones and lacks some. This table holds roughly 260,000 clones, more than 65% found once. The sample was peripheral blood. The receptors stem from a woman aged 35 to 49 with active or convalescent COVID-19.

The rearrangement joins TRBV6-5 to TRBJ1-2, with a weak D call TRBD1 (5 bases). V lost 4 bases and J lost 0, with 9 bases in between. The CDR3 is made up of 14 amino acids. Germline V gene lookup returns CDR1 MNHEY and CDR2 SVGAGI. CDR3 protein: CASSWGGTNYGYTF. The CDR3 nucleotides read TGTGCCAGCAGTTGGGGGGGGACTAACTATGGCTACACCTTC.

The V gene is TRBV30, the J gene TRBJ2-2; D is perhaps TRBD1 (5 bases). V lost 3 bases and J 7 bases, leaving 9 bases between the germline ends. Germline values: CDR1 GTSNPN, CDR2 SVGIG (reference sequence). The CDR3 spans 12 residues. CDR3 sequence reads: CAWRRGFGELFF. DNA of the CDR3: TGTGCCTGGAGAAGGGGTTTCGGGGAGCTGTTTTTT. Using reference TRBV30 and TRBJ2-2 for the parts outside the CDR3, the full variable domain is SQTIHQWPATLVQPVGSPLSLECTVEGTSNPNLYWYRQAAGRGLQLLFYSVGIGQISSEVPQNLSASRPQDRQFILSSKKLLLSDSGFYLCAWRRGFGELFFGEGSRLTVL.

The table lists this clone with a count of one. The rearrangement links TRBV4-1 to TRBJ2-5; D not certain. Trimming shortened V by 0 bases and J by 8 bases, and 7 bases separated the two germline ends. The length of the CDR3 is 12 residues. Germline CDR1 reads MGHRA; CDR2 reads YSYEKL. The CDR3 region is CASSQDEFTQYF. CDR3 coding DNA: TGCGCCAGCAGCCAAGATGAGTTTACCCAGTACTTC.

The V gene is TRBV5-1, the J gene TRBJ1-3; D unresolved. With 4 bases removed from V and 2 bases from J, the gap between germline ends came to 13 bases. This CDR3 region has 15 residues. Germline CDR1 is SGHRS and CDR2 is YFSETQ. CDR3 sequence (DNA): TGCGCCAGCAGCCCGACGGAAGCGGCTGGAAACACCATATATTTT. Amino acid sequence: CASSPTEAAGNTIYF.

The rearrangement joins TRBV30 to TRBJ1-1; D gene unclear. Trimming shortened V by 0 bases and J by 4 bases, and 9 bases separated the two germline ends. The CDR3 sequence is 13 residues long. Germline CDR1 reads GTSNPN; CDR2 reads SVGIG (reference sequence). CDR3 loop: CAWSVVRSTEAFF. In DNA, the CDR3 is TGTGCCTGGAGTGTAGTTCGTAGCACTGAAGCTTTCTTT.

The rearrangement joins TRBV7-8 to TRBJ2-5, with 9 bases identical to TRBD2. This CDR3 contains 15 residues. Per the germline V gene, CDR1 is SGHVS and CDR2 is FQNEAQ. V shed 8 bases, J shed 1 base, and the junction held 8 bases outside the gene matches. The CDR3 protein is CASCSSGAFQETQYF. CDR3 in DNA: TGTGCCAGCTGCTCTAGCGGGGCCTTCCAAGAGACCCAGTACTTC. Full variable domain (remainder filled in from reference TRBV7-8 and TRBJ2-5): GAGVSQSPRYKVAKRGQDVALRCDPISGHVSLFWYQQALGQGPEFLTYFQNEAQLDKSGLPSDRFFAERPEGSVSTLKIQRTQQEDSAVYLCASCSSGAFQETQYFGPGTRLLVL.

The chain carries TRBV2 and TRBJ1-2; unclear D gene. V was cut by 2 bases and J by 7 bases, with 2 bases left in between. The germline CDR1 and CDR2 sequences are SNHLY and FYNNEI. The CDR3 runs 10 residues. The CDR3, as DNA: TGTGCCAGCAGTGAACGTGGCTACACCTTC. It yields the protein CASSERGYTF.

V is TRBV7-6 and J is TRBJ1-1; TRBD1 matches at 7 bases. The V and J ends lost 5 bases and 6 bases, in that order; junction bases with no gene match: 9. Germline V gene lookup returns CDR1 SGHVS and CDR2 FNYEAQ. The CDR3 runs to 14 residues. The CDR3 loop is CASSLTGEWAEAFF. As DNA, the CDR3 is TGTGCCAGCAGCCTAACAGGGGAATGGGCTGAAGCTTTCTTT.

In its sample, this clone was seen once. The V call is TRBV28, the J call TRBJ1-5; possibly TRBD1 for D (5 bases). In germline, CDR1 is MDHEN, CDR2 SYDVKM. The CDR3 runs 13 residues. V was clipped by 5 bases and J by 5 bases, with 10 bases between them. The CDR3 spells CASSLGVDQPQHF. In DNA form, the CDR3 reads TGTGCCAGCAGTCTAGGGGTGGATCAGCCCCAGCATTTT. Complete variable domain (other parts from reference TRBV28 and TRBJ1-5): DVKVTQSSRYLVKRTGEKVFLECVQDMDHENMFWYRQDPGLGLRLIYFSYDVKMKEKGDIPEGYSVSREKKERFSLILESASTNQTSMYLCASSLGVDQPQHFGDGTRLSIL.

The chain is built from TRBV3-1 (or the pseudogene TRBV3-2) and TRBJ1-3; D gene uncertain. V lost 1 base, J lost 0 bases, and 10 bases lay in between. The V gene's germline CDR1 is LGHDT and CDR2 YNNKEL (reference sequence). The CDR3 spans 16 residues. CDR3 DNA sequence: TGTGCCAGCAGCCAAGTTTTGGCGGTCTCTGGAAACACCATATATTTT. It yields the protein CASSQVLAVSGNTIYF.

The chain combines TRBV12-3 or TRBV12-4 with TRBJ1-2; the D is unclear. This CDR3 spans 13 amino acids. V was cut by 6 bases and J by 3 bases, with 11 bases left in between. The CDR3: CASSPSFYYGYTF. CDR3 sequence (DNA): TGTGCCAGCAGCCCTTCGTTTTACTATGGCTACACCTTC.

The rearrangement links TRBV9 to TRBJ2-1, with no clear D. The ends were cut back, 4 bases at V and 7 bases at J, with 15 bases in the middle. The length of the CDR3 is 14 residues. From germline, CDR1 is SGDLS and CDR2 YYNGEE. CDR3: CASSPRLNWNEQFF. Written as DNA, the CDR3 is TGTGCCAGCAGCCCCAGACTGAATTGGAATGAGCAGTTCTTC.

The CDR3 DNA is TGTGCCAGCTTAGCACTAAACTATGGCTACACCTTC. Translating gives CASLALNYGYTF. This chain connects TRBV6-5 to TRBJ1-2, with D unresolved. The germline V gene has CDR1 MNHEY and CDR2 SVGAGI. The V and J ends lost 8 bases and 2 bases respectively, with 9 bases between them. The CDR3 consists of 12 residues.

The chain has TRBV11-1 and TRBJ1-2; D gene uncertain. There are 11 residues in the CDR3. Germline loops: CDR1 SGHAT, CDR2 FQDESV (reference sequence). V was shortened by 2 bases and J by 14 bases, with 12 bases between the two germline ends. The CDR3 reads CASSLRTPSTF. DNA of the CDR3: TGTGCCAGCAGCTTAAGAACTCCGTCGACCTTC.

The rearrangement uses TRBV13 and TRBJ2-5, with TRBD2 matching over 13 bases. Looked up from germline, CDR1 is PRHDT and CDR2 is FYEKMQ (reference sequence). The CDR3 runs 16 residues. V was pared by 4 bases and J by 6 bases, with 8 bases of the junction left unmatched. The CDR3: CASSSRLAGGLKTQYF. The CDR3 DNA sequence: TGTGCCAGCAGCTCCCGACTAGCGGGGGGCCTAAAGACCCAGTACTTC.

V is TRBV19 and J is TRBJ1-1; 11 bases are shared with TRBD1. Germline loops: CDR1 LNHDA, CDR2 SQIVND (reference sequence). CDR3 size: 16 residues. V lost 6 bases to trimming and J lost 1 base; unmatched junction nucleotides: 7. CDR3 sequence (DNA): TGTGCCAGTAGCCCCGGGACAGGGGGTTCGAACACTGAAGCTTTCTTT. Its translation is CASSPGTGGSNTEAFF.

The V call is TRBV21-1, the J call TRBJ2-1; the table's D call, TRBD1, has no DNA check behind it. TRBV21-1 is annotated as a pseudogene. The CDR3 is 15 amino acids. The CDR3 here is CASNLWTGRRNEQFF. DNA for the CDR3: TGTGCCAGCAACCTCTGGACAGGTCGCAGGAATGAGCAGTTCTTC.

This chain connects TRBV6-4 to TRBJ2-1, with TRBD1 matching 11 bases. The trim removed 2 bases at V and 6 bases at J, leaving 6 bases unmatched. The CDR3 extends over 16 amino acids. Germline CDR1 is MRHNA and CDR2 is SNTAGT. Here the CDR3 DNA reads TGTGCCAGCAGTGACGCCTCCGGGACAGGGGGCAATGAGCAGTTCTTC. It codes for CASSDASGTGGNEQFF.

CDR3 bases: TGCGCCAGCAGCCACCAAGGAGAGGGACAGGGAAACGAGCAGTACTTC. As protein: CASSHQGEGQGNEQYF. This chain joins TRBV4-1 and TRBJ2-7; 9 nucleotides align to TRBD1. Unmatched junction bases numbered 11, after V lost 3 bases and J lost 5 bases. The CDR3 runs to 16 residues. Germline values: CDR1 MGHRA, CDR2 YSYEKL.

The chain combines TRBV2 with TRBJ2-5, with 11 bases that match TRBD1. J lost 0 bases, V lost 7 bases, and 4 bases had no gene match. This CDR3 has 15 amino acids. Germline CDR1 SNHLY, CDR2 FYNNEI. CDR3 nucleotides: TGTGCCAGCATGTTGGACAGGGGGCACCAAGAGACCCAGTACTTC. Translated: CASMLDRGHQETQYF.

The CDR3 DNA sequence: TGTGCCAGCAGCGTAGCTGACAGGGGGACTGAAGCTTTCTTT. Amino acid sequence: CASSVADRGTEAFF. V gene TRBV9 combines with J gene TRBJ1-1; 9 nucleotides align to TRBD1. CDR3 length: 14 residues. V shed 0 bases, J shed 5 bases, and the junction held 2 bases outside the gene matches. Germline V CDR1 and CDR2: SGDLS, YYNGEE.

The rearrangement uses TRBV5-1 and TRBJ2-5, with 11 bases that match TRBD2. The ends lost 0 bases at V and 4 bases at J; junction bases unmatched: 2. From germline, CDR1 is SGHRS and CDR2 YFSETQ. The length of the CDR3 is 15 residues. As DNA, the CDR3 is TGCGCCAGCAGCTTGGCCACTAGCGGGGGAGAGACCCAGTACTTC. Residues: CASSLATSGGETQYF.

CDR3 nucleotide sequence: TGTGCCAGCCGGGGTTTTGGAACAGTCCGAGGCTACACCTTC. Translated, it gives CASRGFGTVRGYTF. The V and J genes are TRBV5-4 and TRBJ1-2; D unclear. With 7 bases removed from V and 8 bases from J, the gap between germline ends came to 21 bases. CDR1 and CDR2 (germline): SGHNT, YYREEE (reference sequence). This CDR3 contains 14 residues.

The CDR3 nucleotides read TGTGCCAGCAGTATGGAGGGGGCACTAAATTACGAGCAGTACTTC. Encoded protein: CASSMEGALNYEQYF. J is TRBJ2-7 and V is TRBV6-2 or TRBV6-3, with TRBD1 as a possible D gene (7 bases). V lost 5 bases to trimming and J lost 4 bases, with 18 bases between them. The CDR3 contains 15 residues. CDR1 and CDR2 from the germline V gene are MNHEY and SVGEGT.

This chain links TRBV4-1 with TRBJ2-7; TRBD1 agrees at 8 bases. Trimming at V came to 3 bases and at J to 5 bases, leaving 6 bases not matched to a gene. The germline V gene encodes CDR1 MGHRA and CDR2 YSYEKL. This CDR3 has 14 residues. The CDR3 reads CASSQDRVNHEQYF. The CDR3 bases are TGCGCCAGCAGCCAGGACAGGGTGAATCACGAGCAGTACTTC.

This clone was seen repeatedly, ten times or more. This chain's CDR3 is CVHLRQGARSGANVLTF. CDR3 bases: TGTGTGCACCTCCGACAGGGGGCAAGATCTGGGGCCAACGTCCTGACTTTC. The chain employs TRBV7-5 and TRBJ2-6; TRBD1 was called by the table and not checked on the DNA. TRBV7-5 is given as a pseudogene. The CDR3 sequence is 17 residues long.

This clone has only a few counts. The chain has TRBV5-4 and TRBJ2-2; weak D call: TRBD1 (6 bases). V dropped 4 bases and J dropped 7 bases, with 17 bases sitting between them. Germline CDR1 is SGHNT and CDR2 is YYREEE (reference sequence). The CDR3 runs to 15 residues. The CDR3 sequence: CASSPRTEGDGELFF. In DNA, the CDR3 is TGTGCCAGCAGCCCTCGGACAGAGGGGGACGGGGAGCTGTTTTTT.

This clone has a handful of counts. The V gene is TRBV5-1, the J gene TRBJ1-2, with TRBD1 matching over 9 bases. V gave up 4 bases and J gave up 4 bases; unmatched junction bases: 8. The V gene's germline CDR1 is SGHRS and CDR2 YFSETQ. The CDR3 has 15 amino acids. The CDR3 loop is CASSEPGQGVYGYTF. The CDR3, as DNA: TGCGCCAGCAGCGAACCGGGACAGGGTGTCTATGGCTACACCTTC.

This chain joins TRBV21-1 and TRBJ1-4; the table's D call of TRBD1 was not tested on the DNA. TRBV21-1 is designated a pseudogene. The CDR3 contains 15 residues. Here the CDR3 DNA reads TGTGCCAGCAGGCTTCAGGGGGCGCGGGGTGAAAAACTGTTTTTT. It specifies CASRLQGARGEKLFF.

The chain has TRBV5-1 and TRBJ1-1; perhaps TRBD1 as D (6 bases). Germline V lookup: CDR1 SGHRS, CDR2 YFSETQ. Trimming took off 2 bases at V and 1 base at J, with 9 bases between the two ends. This CDR3 is 14 amino acids long. CDR3 sequence (DNA): TGCGCCAGCAGCTTACAGACAGGGAACACTGAAGCTTTCTTT. Translated: CASSLQTGNTEAFF.

In this sample, this clone turned up a few times. The CDR3 reads CAWSVSSGYTDTQYF. In nucleotides, the CDR3 is TGTGCCTGGAGTGTATCCAGCGGGTACACAGATACGCAGTATTTT. The rearrangement links TRBV30 to TRBJ2-3; TRBD2 might be the D (6 bases). Looked up from germline, CDR1 is GTSNPN and CDR2 is SVGIG (reference sequence). V was clipped by 0 bases and J by 2 bases, with 12 bases between them. The CDR3 length is 15 residues.

The chain employs TRBV5-5 and TRBJ1-1; unclear D gene. The CDR3 is 16 residues long. Germline V CDR1 and CDR2: SGHKS, YYEKEE (reference sequence). The V and J ends lost 6 bases and 0 bases respectively, with 18 bases between them. Here the CDR3 reads CASISGSSPMNTEAFF. CDR3 bases: TGTGCCAGCATCTCGGGGTCCTCCCCCATGAACACTGAAGCTTTCTTT.